This T cell receptor (beta chain) was recovered during a study of T cells after yellow fever vaccination (dated by TCRdb to about 2019). About the investigation overall: Libraries from fractions with low cell numbers were prepared with the SMART-Seq v4 Ultra Low Input RNA kit. Bulk TCR alpha and beta repertoires were sequenced longitudinally to track T-cell clones before and after primary and booster YFV17D yellow fever vaccination. Two healthy male donors, one aged 18 to 29 and one aged 30 to 40 years, made up the cohort. Blood samples were taken at several timepoints before and after primary and secondary immunization, and bulk PBMC replicates and cell subsets were isolated. Study-wide findings and limitations: The secondary T-cell response was weaker than the primary response but faster, peaking on day 5 instead of day 15. The study included only two donors, which limits how far the findings can be generalized. After the booster, most of the clones that had expanded following primary vaccination were detected again (96% of CD4 and roughly 90% of CD8), which suggests that memory was broadly maintained. A small fraction of clonotypes appeared in both the CD4 and CD8 compartments, likely as a result of convergent recombination. Computational filtering was needed because FACS-sorted repertoires could contain abundant contaminating clonotypes from the bulk population.

Instrument on record: Illumina NovaSeq 6000. TCR cDNA was made using 5'RACE template switching, a step that added a universal primer site and unique molecular identifiers. cDNA synthesis was primed from both the TCR alpha and TCR beta constant segments. Library amplification involved two PCR steps, and the second step added sample barcodes and sequencing adapters. Sequencing of libraries was performed on Illumina HiSeq 2500 (2x100 bp) or NovaSeq (2x150 bp). The original pipeline was this. Demultiplexing of reads and collapsing into UMI consensus sequences were performed with MIGEC, and V(D)J alignment was carried out with MiXCR. Clonotypes responding to the vaccine were identified with edgeR on replicate PBMC samples, with the criteria of FDR below 0.01 and a log2 fold change above 5 up to day 15. CD4 or CD8 identity was assigned to each bulk clonotype according to whether the clonotype was present at higher abundance in the sequenced CD4 repertoire or the sequenced CD8 repertoire. TCRdb reanalyzed the raw reads on its own, using fastp at Q25 for trimming and MiXCR for clone calling, and kept in-frame beta chains. Rows merge per CDR3 protein into single entries with the most common DNA and genes. TCRdb's processing, not the study's, gives the V and J calls here. This sample comprises some 260,000 distinct CDR3 sequences, about 5% of them detected only once. The ten largest make up more than 3% of the sample.

A few counts support this clonotype. It has no known antigen specificity. No much larger clonotype is one base removed from it; base qualities were not supplied. The meaning of the sample's treatment or condition label: live attenuated yellow fever vaccine strain. A standard Ficoll-Paque protocol was used to isolate PBMCs from peripheral blood. Dynabeads CD4 and CD8 positive selection kits were used to isolate the CD4 and CD8 T-cell fractions. TriZol was used to extract RNA from bulk PBMCs, from CD4 and CD8 fractions, and from dextramer-positive and dextramer-negative fractions. The CDR3 holds 14 amino acids from the cysteine to the phenylalanine. Only the CDR3 DNA is retained, 42 bases long and in frame from the first base. The germline V gene yields SGHRS for CDR1 and YFSETQ for CDR2. V is pared back by 3 bases and J by 2 bases, with 10 bases lying between the germline termini.

Sample: CD4+ T cells sorted from PBMCs, taken on the day of the yellow fever booster vaccination. This chain is built from TRBV5-1 and TRBJ2-3; a tentative D match to TRBD2 spans 6 bases. The clonotype originates from a man younger than 35 who received the YFV17D yellow fever vaccine. The CDR3 sequence is CASSYGLITDTQYF. The DNA reads as follows: TGCGCCAGCAGCTACGGACTAATCACAGATACGCAGTATTTT.